The 10 T cell receptor beta chains below come from one sample, sequenced in a study of T-cell reconstitution after alpha-beta-depleted transplantation in children. A library of TCRbeta sequences, prepared with unique molecular identifiers, was generated. In TCRdb, the PCR reads were re-called with MiXCR into one record per CDR3 protein. The data hold 95,000 to 120,000 distinct CDR3 sequences, with 5.5% to 7% observed a single time. Specimen: PBMCs, mostly from graft donor cells, collected 360 days after TCRalphabeta/CD19-depleted stem cell transplant. These TCRs come from a male patient aged 2-9 years who had a stem cell transplant for acute lymphoblastic leukemia, so the T cells may come from the graft donor.

This clonotype was counted ten times or more. The rearrangement links TRBV10-2 to TRBJ2-6; no clear D gene. V was cut by 4 bases and J by 4 bases, with 2 bases left in between. Germline CDR1 is WSHSY and CDR2 is SAAADI. This CDR3 comprises 12 residues. CDR3 amino acids: CASSGGANVLTF. CDR3 nucleotides: TGCGCCAGCAGTGGGGGGGCCAACGTCCTGACTTTC.

This clonotype has ten or more counts. The rearrangement links TRBV13 to TRBJ2-1; TRBD2 is a possible D gene (6 bases). Per the germline V gene, CDR1 is PRHDT and CDR2 is FYEKMQ (reference sequence). V was shortened by 2 bases and J by 6 bases, with 11 bases between the two germline ends. The CDR3 is 14 amino acids. The CDR3 nucleotides read TGTGCCAGCAGCTTAAATGGAGGGCGCAATGAGCAGTTCTTC. Amino acid sequence: CASSLNGGRNEQFF.

This clonotype was seen repeatedly, ten times or more. The V gene is TRBV28, the J gene TRBJ2-7, with 10 positions matching TRBD1. The CDR3 is made up of 12 amino acids. V dropped 3 bases and J dropped 7; count of bases not matched to a gene: 0. Germline assignment: CDR1 MDHEN and CDR2 SYDVKM. CDR3 loop: CASSLDRGEQYF. CDR3 nucleotide sequence: TGTGCCAGCAGTTTGGACAGGGGGGAGCAGTACTTC.

The CDR3 reads CASSLYEVVIKETQYF. The CDR3 region has the DNA TGTGCCAGCAGCTTATACGAGGTGGTGATAAAAGAGACCCAGTACTTC. The chain links TRBV7-8 to TRBJ2-5; no clear D. CDR1 and CDR2 from the germline V gene are SGHVS and FQNEAQ. CDR3 length equals 16 residues. V was clipped by 2 bases and J by 3 bases, with 16 bases between them.

This clonotype was picked up many times. The genes are TRBV10-3 and TRBJ1-5; 7 bases match TRBD1. The V gene's germline CDR1 is ENHRY and CDR2 SYGVKD. V lost 10 bases, J lost 4 bases, and 7 bases stayed unmatched. The CDR3 contains 13 residues. The CDR3 DNA follows: TGTGCCACCCGCGACAGGGAGAATCAGCCCCAGCATTTT. It translates to CATRDRENQPQHF.

This clonotype has ten or more counts. The rearrangement links TRBV4-3 to TRBJ1-6; D is unclear. Germline lookup yields CDR1 LGHNA and CDR2 YSLEER. The V gene lost 0 bases and the J gene lost 12 bases, with 12 bases spanning the gap. This CDR3 has 14 amino acids. CDR3 loop: CASSQDRRFGPLHF. The CDR3 coding sequence is TGCGCCAGCAGCCAAGATAGACGGTTCGGACCCCTCCACTTT.

In its sample, this clonotype was seen many times. V is TRBV12-3 or TRBV12-4 and J is TRBJ1-2; 7 bases align to TRBD1. With 2 bases clipped from V and 6 bases from J, the junction kept 6 bases outside the gene matches. The CDR3 contains 14 residues. CDR3 nucleotides: TGTGCCAGCAGTTTAAGGGGGCGGGGAGATGGCTACACCTTC. It codes for CASSLRGRGDGYTF.

Many counts were recorded for this clonotype. The chain joins TRBV20-1 to TRBJ2-7; D unresolved. The CDR3 consists of 12 residues. Germline CDR1 DFQATT, CDR2 SNEGSKA (reference sequence). Between the trimmed V and J ends, which lost 1 base and 3 bases, there was a span of 7 bases. CDR3 in DNA: TGCAGTGCTAGAGGTGACTTCTACGAGCAGTACTTC. Residues: CSARGDFYEQYF.

This clonotype appeared a few times. The chain links TRBV7-2 to TRBJ2-1, with D possibly being TRBD2 (5 bases). Trimming took off 10 bases at V and 4 bases at J, with 11 bases between the two ends. The CDR3 is 12 amino acids. CDR1 is SGHTA, CDR2 FQGNSA, per germline. The CDR3 spells CATPGEYNEQFF. CDR3 in DNA: TGTGCCACCCCCGGGGAGTACAATGAGCAGTTCTTC.

This clonotype was seen only a few times. The V call is TRBV11-2, the J call TRBJ2-3; D is tentatively TRBD1 or TRBD2 (5 bases each). Germline values: CDR1 SGHAT, CDR2 FQNNGV. The CDR3 is made up of 11 amino acids. Trimming took 5 bases from V and 14 from J, leaving 14 bases between them. Here the CDR3 DNA reads TGTGCCAGCAGCGACCCCGGGGCGCGGTATTTT. As protein: CASSDPGARYF.